Listed here are 18 T cell receptor beta chains from one sample, sequenced in a study of human T cells and chemical hapten exposure. One entry per CDR3 protein, called by TCRdb with MiXCR from the RACE reads. The sample shows around 85,000 distinct CDR3 sequences, 10% to 15% of them seen only once. Time point indicated: patch test 3, about 24 weeks after DPC sensitization. Treatment given: therapeutic diphenylcyclopropenone sensitization with weekly scalp DPC. The sample here was whole blood, taken in connection with sensitization to the hapten diphenylcyclopropenone (DPC). Receptors originate from a woman aged 45-59 years with alopecia areata. Some clones in this sample may be carry-over from other donors' samples.

This clonotype was detected only a few times. The rearrangement uses TRBV6-5 and TRBJ2-5; 14 bases map to TRBD2. Unmatched junction bases numbered 12, after V lost 4 bases and J lost 2 bases. The CDR3 totals 19 residues. Per the germline V gene, CDR1 is MNHEY and CDR2 is SVGAGI. CDR3 DNA sequence: TGTGCCAGCAGTTCCCGGACTAGCGGGAGGCCGCCCCTTCAAGAGACCCAGTACTTC. Protein product: CASSSRTSGRPPLQETQYF.

This clonotype was seen a few times. The chain employs TRBV6-5 and TRBJ2-1; D call uncertain. The CDR3 runs 12 residues. Trimming removed 9 bases from V and 4 bases from J, with 10 bases in between. Germline V CDR1 and CDR2: MNHEY, SVGAGI. The DNA for the CDR3 is TGTGCCAGTAGGCGGAGATACAATGAGCAGTTCTTC. It yields the protein CASRRRYNEQFF.

This clonotype has a handful of counts. The chain employs TRBV2 and TRBJ1-1; TRBD1 aligns across 7 bases. CDR1 and CDR2 (germline): SNHLY, FYNNEI. The J segment lost 0 bases and the V segment lost 8 bases, leaving 3 bases of the junction unmatched. The CDR3 has 13 residues. CDR3 bases: TGTGCCAGCGACAGGGTTATGAACACTGAAGCTTTCTTT. It translates to CASDRVMNTEAFF.

The chain recombines TRBV5-4 with TRBJ2-1, with TRBD1 as a possible D gene (6 bases). The V end lost 3 bases, the J end lost 5 bases, and 15 bases lay between the germline ends. Germline CDR1 reads SGHNT; CDR2 reads YYREEE (reference sequence). This CDR3 is built from 15 residues. The CDR3 region is CASSSRDTKNNEQFF. CDR3 DNA sequence: TGTGCCAGCAGCTCCCGGGACACAAAAAACAATGAGCAGTTCTTC. Full variable domain (remainder filled in from reference TRBV5-4 and TRBJ2-1): ETGVTQSPTHLIKTRGQQVTLRCSSQSGHNTVSWYQQALGQGPQFIFQYYREEENGRGNFPPRFSGLQFPNYSSELNVNALELDDSALYLCASSSRDTKNNEQFFGPGTRLTVL.

This clonotype has just a few counts. This chain uses TRBV12-3 or TRBV12-4 with TRBJ1-5, with D perhaps matching TRBD1 (5 bases). Between the trimmed V and J ends, which lost 6 bases and 3 bases, there was a span of 12 bases. CDR3 length equals 14 residues. The CDR3 DNA is TGTGCCAGCAGCCGTACAGGAACCAATCAGCCCCAGCATTTT. Its protein product is CASSRTGTNQPQHF.

This rearrangement joins TRBV20-1 to TRBJ1-5; D not resolved. Germline V gene data show CDR1 as DFQATT and CDR2 as SNEGSKA (reference sequence). The CDR3 runs 15 residues. Trimming left V 1 base short and J 0 bases short, with 10 bases between. DNA for the CDR3: TGCAGTGCTAGAGTTGGAGGGTATAGCAATCAGCCCCAGCATTTT. It specifies CSARVGGYSNQPQHF.

The table lists this clonotype with a few counts. The CDR3, as DNA: TGTGCCAGCAGCCCCCTAAGAGAGTCTTATGGCTACACCTTC. Protein: CASSPLRESYGYTF. V is TRBV2 and J is TRBJ1-2; D is uncertain. Germline V lookup: CDR1 SNHLY, CDR2 FYNNEI. V gave up 6 bases and J gave up 5 bases, with 16 bases separating them. The CDR3 contains 14 residues.

This clonotype occurred a few times. This chain uses TRBV12-3 or TRBV12-4 with TRBJ1-1, with D unclear. The germline V and J ends were trimmed by 0 bases and 0 bases, with 8 bases remaining between them. This CDR3 spans 15 amino acids. CDR3 sequence (DNA): TGTGCCAGCAGTTTAGCGACACGGTTGAACACTGAAGCTTTCTTT. Its translation: CASSLATRLNTEAFF.

This clonotype was seen a few times. The chain joins TRBV9 to TRBJ2-1; no reliable D call. The V gene's germline CDR1 is SGDLS and CDR2 YYNGEE. Trimming took off 4 bases at V and 0 bases at J, with 11 bases between the two ends. The CDR3 length is 15 residues. DNA of the CDR3: TGTGCCAGCAGCTATCAAACCGTCTCCTACAATGAGCAGTTCTTC. Amino acid sequence: CASSYQTVSYNEQFF.

In its sample, this clonotype was seen many times. This chain uses TRBV4-2 with TRBJ2-3, with 12 bases fitting TRBD2. The CDR3 consists of 16 residues. Germline V gene sequence: CDR1 LGHNA, CDR2 YNFKEQ. V gave up 3 bases and J gave up 1 base; unmatched junction bases: 2. CDR3 coding DNA: TGTGCCAGCAGCCAGGCTAGCGGGAGGGGCACAGATACGCAGTATTTT. It specifies CASSQASGRGTDTQYF.

This clonotype occurred a few times. V and J are TRBV28 and TRBJ1-2; D gene uncertain. V was clipped by 7 bases and J by 2 bases, with 5 bases between them. CDR1 is MDHEN, CDR2 SYDVKM, per germline. CDR3 length: 11 residues. The chain's CDR3 is CASTKNYGYTF. In DNA form, the CDR3 reads TGTGCCAGCACGAAAAACTATGGCTACACCTTC.

The chain is built from TRBV18 and TRBJ1-5, with a weak D call TRBD1 (6 bases). Trimming removed 1 base from V and 4 bases from J, with 11 bases in between. Germline V CDR1 and CDR2: KGHSH, LQKENI. CDR3 length: 15 residues. The DNA of the CDR3 is TGTGCCAGCTCACCACTTAGGGGGGCAAATCAGCCCCAGCATTTT. Translation: CASSPLRGANQPQHF.

This clonotype has at least ten counts. This chain connects TRBV6-1 to TRBJ2-1; 11 nucleotides line up with TRBD2. The CDR3 sequence is 17 residues long. The J segment lost 4 bases and the V segment lost 5 bases, leaving 10 bases of the junction unmatched. The germline CDR1 and CDR2 sequences are MNHNS and SASEGT. CDR3 protein: CASSRTPASGGYNEQFF. For the CDR3, the DNA is TGTGCCAGCAGTCGAACACCTGCTAGCGGGGGGTACAATGAGCAGTTCTTC.

The J gene is TRBJ2-3, the V gene TRBV9; D is uncertain. The CDR3 sequence is 14 residues long. V shed 0 bases and J shed 2 bases, with 7 bases lying between them. Germline V gene lookup returns CDR1 SGDLS and CDR2 YYNGEE. Here the CDR3 reads CASSVGWATDTQYF. The CDR3 nucleotides are TGTGCCAGCAGCGTAGGCTGGGCCACAGATACGCAGTATTTT. The full variable domain, rest sourced from reference TRBV9 and TRBJ2-3, is DSGVTQTPKHLITATGQRVTLRCSPRSGDLSVYWYQQSLDQGLQFLIQYYNGEERAKGNILERFSAQQFPDLHSELNLSSLELGDSALYFCASSVGWATDTQYFGPGTRLTVL.

This clonotype occurred many times. The chain recombines TRBV5-1 with TRBJ2-5, with D perhaps matching TRBD2 (5 bases). The V end was cut by 4 bases, the J end by 0 bases, with 10 bases between. The CDR3 has 14 amino acids. Germline CDR1 is SGHRS and CDR2 is YFSETQ. The DNA for the CDR3 is TGCGCCAGCAGCCCGTCCGGGGACCAAGAGACCCAGTACTTC. The encoded protein is CASSPSGDQETQYF.

This clonotype was found many times. The chain recombines TRBV7-9 with TRBJ2-3; a weak D match, TRBD2 (7 bases). The CDR3 runs 17 residues. The V and J ends lost 2 bases and 2 bases respectively, with 17 bases between them. Per germline, CDR1 SEHNR and CDR2 FQNEAQ (reference sequence). The CDR3 sequence: CASSLRRGQLNTDTQYF. CDR3 coding DNA: TGTGCCAGCAGCTTAAGGCGGGGGCAGTTAAACACAGATACGCAGTATTTT.

The chain links TRBV3-1 to TRBJ1-1; 10 bases are shared with TRBD1. The CDR3 contains 14 residues. The ends lost 3 bases at V and 4 bases at J; junction bases unmatched: 2. Germline loops: CDR1 LGHDT, CDR2 YNNKEL (reference sequence). As DNA, the CDR3 is TGTGCCAGCAGCCAGACAGGGGGCGGCACTGAAGCTTTCTTT. Its translation is CASSQTGGGTEAFF.

This clonotype came up many times. This chain joins TRBV19 and TRBJ2-7; TRBD2 might be the D (6 bases). V was cut by 5 bases and J by 0 bases, with 14 bases left in between. Germline lookup yields CDR1 LNHDA and CDR2 SQIVND (reference sequence). The CDR3 is 15 residues long. CDR3 sequence: CASSPAGLDSYEQYF. Written as DNA, the CDR3 is TGTGCCAGTAGTCCCGCGGGACTGGACTCCTACGAGCAGTACTTC.